This TCR beta chain came from a study of T cells in women clearing cervical HPV infection. Study-wide background: Case blood was drawn when the lesion was first found; control blood after infection became undetectable.

Sequencing used immunoSEQ multiplex PCR; TCRdb keeps in-frame clones, though not all of them. The table lists some 21,000 clones. Sequencing was carried out using blood buffy coat. This receptor was identified in a woman between 18 and 75 years old with a cervical HPV16 infection that either progressed to CIN3+ or cleared (not recorded which).

CDR3 residues: CASTGDIAKNIQYF. Incomplete CDR3 DNA: TGTGCCAGCACTGGGGACATAGCCAAAAACATT. The chain links TRBV7-9 to TRBJ2-4; possibly TRBD1 for D (6 bases). The DNA ends 3 residues before the CDR3 does, and the rest of the CDR3 is filled in from the germline J gene. The CDR3 consists of 14 residues. The V end was cut by 7 bases, the J end by 0 bases, with 10 bases between. Germline-derived CDR1 and CDR2 are SEHNR and FQNEAQ (reference sequence). The complete variable domain, with remaining parts taken from reference TRBV7-9 and TRBJ2-4, reads DTGVSQNPRHKITKRGQNVTFRCDPISEHNRLYWYRQTLGQGPEFLTYFQNEAQLEKSRLLSDRFSAERPKGSFSTLEIQRTEQGDSAMYLCASTGDIAKNIQYFGAGTRLSVL.